This TCR beta chain was documented in a study of regulatory T cells in long-lasting Graves disease (dated by TCRdb to 2020 to 2023). A note on the overall study: Patients with newly diagnosed Graves' disease had been on antithyroid drugs for under 3 months. Patients with persistent Graves' disease were compared with patients with newly diagnosed Graves' disease using TCR sequencing and RNA sequencing of peripheral blood. The study was registered as a clinical trial and conducted in China. A total of around 33 samples were covered by TCR sequencing, comprising some 13 persistent and about 20 newly diagnosed Graves' disease patients.

CDR1 and CDR2, looked up from the germline V gene, are SQVTM and ANQGSEA. The CDR3 has 12 amino acids, counting the end cysteine and phenylalanine. Only CDR3 DNA remains: 36 bases, in frame from the first base. V is clipped by 0 bases and J by 1 base, and the sequence between their germline boundaries is 4 bases long. The paper as a whole reports these results and caveats: Patients with persistent disease shared more public clonotypes (under 3,000) than newly diagnosed patients did (around 1,000). Compared with newly diagnosed patients, persistent Graves' disease patients had lower TCR Shannon entropy and fewer highly expanded clones, which suggests clonal expansion. Preferential use of TRBV28, TRBJ1-2 and TRBJ2-5 was observed in persistent disease, whereas TRBV20-1 and TRBJ2-1 were favored in newly diagnosed disease. Sequencing and analysis were limited to the TCR beta chain. The authors noted that the small sample size was a limitation that may lower accuracy. Peripheral blood alone was examined, since thyroid tissue, which constituted the primary lesion, could not be accessed.

Receptors were amplified or captured by multiplex PCR. The instrument given in TCRdb is Illumina HiSeq 4000. iRepertoire HTBI primers and Arm-PCR amplification of CDR3 regions were used to construct TCR beta libraries. Before sequencing, the PCR products underwent gel purification. The original methods were these. Gene usage analysis of CDR3 amino acid clonotypes used the approximately 62 TRBV and 14 to 15 TRBJ segments found across samples. Filtered high-quality paired reads were merged into contigs using COPE and FqMerger. BLAST was used to align contigs to the IMGT TRBV, TRBD and TRBJ reference genes, and CDR3 was defined following IMGT. Highly expanded clones were defined as clonotypes with a frequency above 0.1%. Shannon entropy was used to measure repertoire diversity, and the Gini coefficient was used to measure V-J evenness. A clonotype found in more than one individual was treated as public. TCRdb passed the public sequencing reads through fastp at Q25 and MiXCR, retaining productive beta sequences. Under each unique CDR3 protein, matching rows form one entry showing the most common genes and DNA. These V and J calls are TCRdb output, not the study's own analysis. This sample gives roughly 400,000 distinct CDR3 sequences in total; 15% to 20% of them show up just once. In total, the top ten clones hold roughly 23% of the sample.

In the paper's terms, the time point label means: newly diagnosed GD, antithyroid drugs for less than 3 months. RNA was extracted from PBMCs in TRIzol for both TCR sequencing and RNA sequencing. The diagnosis of Graves' disease followed American Thyroid Association guidelines. The patients came from an endocrinology department in Xi'an, China. Each patient gave approximately 8.8 milliliters of peripheral blood, collected in an EDTA anticoagulant tube. PBMCs were isolated by Ficoll Paque Plus density gradient separation without further T cell sorting. An Agilent 2100 Bioanalyzer and agarose gel were used to assess RNA quality, and a NanoDrop 2000 was used to measure RNA concentration. This clonotype was seen a few times. The antigen it recognizes is unknown. Nothing much larger sits one base from this clone, and base qualities are not available. In addition, the sample was reused for a study of T cells in Graves' hyperthyroidism and ophthalmopathy. The second investigation adds: Stable Graves' hyperthyroidism was defined as no progression to ophthalmopathy during 18 months of follow-up. Hyperthyroidism patients were newly diagnosed, had a disease duration of under 2 months, and were aged 18 to 65 years. Patients with uncontrolled infections, other autoimmune diseases, pregnancy or lactation were excluded. Diagnoses were based on clinical symptoms, serum thyroxine and TRAb, thyroid ultrasound and orbital computed tomography. The first round of RT-PCR for the TCR CDR3 was performed with the HTBI primer set and the Qiagen OneStep RT-PCR kit. Blood samples also contained most of the expanded thyroid clonotypes (frequency above 0.001), which suggests that blood repertoires may reflect thyroid immune responses. A 13 V-J signature model separated ophthalmopathy from stable hyperthyroidism, with just over 85% sensitivity and roughly 84% specificity in cross-validation and 80%/75% in testing. In validation, the model predicted progression to ophthalmopathy a median of about 5.9 months before onset, with over 60% sensitivity and almost 75% specificity. TCR V-J signatures able to tell the groups apart were searched for in a discovery cohort of about a hundred patients, of whom around 43 had Graves' ophthalmopathy and about 60 had stable Graves' hyperthyroidism. An independent validation cohort of under 20 hyperthyroidism patients and about 16 patients who later progressed to ophthalmopathy tested prospective prediction of ophthalmopathy. The 95 to 100 discovery patients were randomly split 7:3 into training and test sets. In addition, the study compared T-cell repertoires in thyroid tissue and in blood from about six Graves' hyperthyroidism patients. Once sampling was done, hyperthyroidism patients were given methimazole at a starting dose of 30 mg daily, whereas ophthalmopathy patients were given high-dose intravenous methylprednisolone. Libraries were constructed in a second round of multiplex PCR, after which size selection and purification were carried out. The libraries were sequenced on an Illumina HiSeq2000 using paired-end 100 bp reads. SOAPnuke was used to process the raw data, with reads discarded if the reads contained adapters or uncalled bases, had a mean Phred below 15, or lacked an exact constant-primer or identifier match. High-quality paired reads were merged using COPE v1.2.5, and each unique nucleotide sequence was defined as a clonotype. Clonotypes were aligned to IMGT TRBV, TRBD and TRBJ reference segments using MiTCR v1.1. Analysis was restricted to V-J combinations with a frequency above 0.0001, which covered 99% to 99.2% of repertoires. The TCS score was defined as F50 (clonal expansion) divided by E x V (chaos), with BLOSUM62-based TCRdist calculated between CDR3 peptides within each V-J. Welch's t-statistics and random forest reduced fewer than 550 V-J features to roughly 13, which were used in a naive Bayes classifier (R e1071). No statistical method was used to set the sample size in advance, and investigators knew the group allocation. The paper describes TCR Vbeta CDR3 sequencing of fewer than 150 peripheral blood samples, made up of 40 to 45 ophthalmopathy patients, 70 to 80 hyperthyroidism patients and some 17 progressor patients.

The TCR originated in a woman younger than 35 with Graves disease. Donor details come from another sample of the same person, matched by shared clones. Here the chain combines TRBV29-1 and TRBJ2-7; a confident D gene designation cannot be given. This specimen consisted of peripheral blood mononuclear cells (PBMCs), obtained at new diagnosis, from a patient treated with antithyroid drugs. For the CDR3, the sequence is CSVEDISYEQYF. The nucleotide sequence reads as follows: TGCAGCGTTGAAGACATTTCCTACGAGCAGTACTTC.